Given below is one T cell receptor (beta chain) in context. Its matching antigen is unknown. The CDR3 consists of 16 residues. V shed 5 bases and J shed 5 bases, with 18 bases lying between them. CDR1 and CDR2 (germline): SGHAT, FQDESV (reference sequence). The sample comes from a study of shared clonotypes between healthy human individuals. Generated by immunoSEQ multiplex PCR, the TCRdb table keeps only in-frame clones and is missing some. In the table there are roughly 2.1 million clones, 93% of which are singletons. Study results and limitations: Clonotypes shared by all four sorted-subset donors had higher generation probabilities than non-shared clonotypes.

CD45RO-negative, CCR7-positively selected cells formed the naive CD8 fraction, excluding terminally differentiated effector memory CD45RA+ cells. Each of the donors was a healthy adult who was HIV-negative and had not had a recent acute infection or vaccination. V usage is TRBV11-1 and J usage is TRBJ2-2; D could derive from TRBD1 or TRBD2 (5 bases each). The receptor comes from a young man in good health. Some clones in this sample may be carry-over from other donors' samples. The sample was naive CD8+ T cells from PBMCs. The CDR3 nucleotides read TGTGCCAGCAGCCGCTCCGGGACGGATATGACCGGGGAGCTGTTTTTT. Translated: CASSRSGTDMTGELFF.